This passage covers 17 T cell receptor beta chains from one sample sequenced in a study of T cell repertoires in aging, cancer and after chemotherapy (dated by TCRdb to the late 2010s). The sequencing machine was an Illumina MiSeq. Rearranged TRB sequences spanning V, D and J segments were amplified by multiplex touch-down PCR using a mixed TRB-A/B primer pool. TCRdb itself trimmed the public reads at Q25 with fastp, ran MiXCR and retained productive beta chains. Rows merge per CDR3 protein into single entries with the most common DNA and genes. The sample includes about 2,500 distinct CDR3 sequences, with roughly 28% observed a single time. 4% to 6.5% of the sample belongs to the ten largest clones. Instead of sorted cells or RNA, genomic DNA extracted from peripheral blood served as the source for amplifying TCR beta rearrangements. Sequenced input: blood. Receptors originate from a human donor in good health.

In its sample, this clonotype is medium-sized (0.01 to 0.1%). The rearrangement links TRBV7-2 to TRBJ1-1, with D hard to call. The CDR3 runs 12 residues. V was pared by 1 base and J by 10 bases, with 10 bases between. Per the germline V gene, CDR1 is SGHTA and CDR2 is FQGNSA. The DNA of the CDR3 is TGTGCCAGCAGCTTAGATTCCCGGCGAGCTTTCTTT. Translation: CASSLDSRRAFF.

The rearrangement links TRBV28 to TRBJ2-7; weak D call: TRBD2 (7 bases). The CDR3 spans 14 residues. V lost 8 bases, J lost 4 bases, and 18 bases lay in between. The V gene's germline CDR1 is MDHEN and CDR2 SYDVKM. The CDR3: CASGGGANLYEQYF. The CDR3 nucleotides are TGTGCCAGCGGGGGGGGGGCAAATTTATACGAGCAGTACTTC.

This clonotype was observed a few times. This chain uses TRBV5-4 with TRBJ2-5, with no clear D. The germline V gene encodes CDR1 SGHNT and CDR2 YYREEE (reference sequence). V shed 1 base and J shed 1 base, with 8 bases lying between them. CDR3 size: 14 residues. CDR3 sequence reads: CASSLLGGQETQYF. For the CDR3, the DNA is TGTGCCAGCAGCTTGTTAGGCGGCCAAGAGACCCAGTACTTC.

This clonotype is termed medium-sized. The chain couples TRBV19 to TRBJ2-3; D tentatively fits TRBD1 or TRBD2 (5 bases each). CDR1 is LNHDA and CDR2 is SQIVND in the germline V gene (reference sequence). V was cut by 5 bases and J by 1 base, with 16 bases left in between. The CDR3 is made up of 16 amino acids. CDR3: CASSPIRGGGTDTQYF. The CDR3 DNA reads as TGTGCCAGTAGTCCCATCCGGGGCGGAGGCACAGATACGCAGTATTTT.

Turning to this clonotype: It may be a read error: a sequence one base away is much more abundant. This chain links TRBV20-1 with TRBJ2-4; D may be TRBD1 (5 bases). V gave up 3 bases and J gave up 0 bases, with 12 bases separating them. This CDR3 region has 15 residues. Germline V gives CDR1 DFQATT, CDR2 SNEGSKA (reference sequence). The CDR3 reads CSASLVGLAKNIQYF. The DNA for the CDR3 is TGCAGTGCTAGTCTGGTGGGGCTAGCCAAAAACATTCAGTACTTC.

In this sample, this clonotype is medium-sized. The V and J genes are TRBV20-1 and TRBJ2-7; 7 nucleotides match TRBD2. CDR3 length: 13 residues. Germline values: CDR1 DFQATT, CDR2 SNEGSKA (reference sequence). V was clipped by 5 bases and J by 6 bases; unmatched bases: 10. The CDR3 DNA sequence: TGCAGTGCTCCCGGACTAGTTTCCATCGAGCAGTACTTC. It translates to CSAPGLVSIEQYF.

This clonotype is termed large. This chain uses TRBV5-4 with TRBJ1-5, with D perhaps matching TRBD1 (6 bases). Trimming cost V 4 bases and J 5 bases, with 10 bases left between them. The CDR3 loop spans 13 amino acids. CDR1 and CDR2 from the germline V gene are SGHNT and YYREEE (reference sequence). CDR3 DNA: TGTGCCAGCAGCACAGGGTTCGATCAGCCCCAGCATTTT. This translates into CASSTGFDQPQHF.

This clonotype is labeled as medium-sized (0.01 to 0.1%). The chain has TRBV7-2 and TRBJ2-7; TRBD1 is a possible D gene (5 bases). This CDR3 is 14 amino acids long. The ends were cut back, 4 bases at V and 5 bases at J, with 15 bases in the middle. CDR1 SGHTA and CDR2 FQGNSA come from the germline V gene. CDR3 DNA sequence: TGTGCCAGCAGCTCAAAGGGGTACCCCCACGAGCAGTACTTC. Its protein is CASSSKGYPHEQYF.

This clonotype is deemed medium-sized. The gene calls are TRBV27 and TRBJ2-1; 12 bases are a match to TRBD2. The CDR3 totals 17 residues. From germline, CDR1 is MNHEY and CDR2 SMNVEV (reference sequence). Trimming took 7 bases from V and 5 from J; bases not matched to a gene: 12. CDR3 bases: TGTGCCAGCACCCTACTTGGGACTAGCGGGCGACACAATGAGCAGTTCTTC. Translated, it gives CASTLLGTSGRHNEQFF.

By share, this clonotype counts as medium-sized. V is TRBV19 and J is TRBJ2-7; TRBD1 matches 8 bases. Germline V gene data show CDR1 as LNHDA and CDR2 as SQIVND (reference sequence). This CDR3 has 14 amino acids. V was pared by 10 bases and J by 2 bases, with 10 bases of the junction left unmatched. The CDR3 bases are TGTGCCACCTCGAGACCGGGACAGGCCTACGAGCAGTACTTC. It specifies CATSRPGQAYEQYF.

The chain has TRBV11-2 and TRBJ2-3; weak D call: TRBD1 (5 bases). Germline CDR1 is SGHAT and CDR2 is FQNNGV. V lost 2 bases to trimming and J lost 3 bases, with 15 bases between them. This CDR3 spans 16 amino acids. The DNA for the CDR3 is TGTGCCAGCAGCTTATCCTTGGCAGGGTCAACAGATACGCAGTATTTT. Translation: CASSLSLAGSTDTQYF.

This rearrangement joins TRBV5-5 to TRBJ2-3; 9 nucleotides agree with TRBD1. Per the germline V gene, CDR1 is SGHKS and CDR2 is YYEKEE (reference sequence). CDR3 size: 15 residues. V shed 0 bases and J 6 bases; nucleotides not matched to a gene: 5. This CDR3 reads CASSLAGTGPDTQYF. In nucleotides, the CDR3 is TGTGCCAGCAGCTTGGCTGGGACAGGGCCCGATACGCAGTATTTT.

This clonotype is judged medium-sized (0.01 to 0.1%). This chain connects TRBV20-1 to TRBJ1-3, with D uncertain. Trimming pared 0 bases from V and 0 bases from J, leaving 9 bases between. The CDR3 is made up of 15 amino acids. Germline lookup yields CDR1 DFQATT and CDR2 SNEGSKA (reference sequence). In DNA form, the CDR3 reads TGCAGTGCTAGAGATTCTGGGAGCTCTGGAAACACCATATATTTT. Its protein is CSARDSGSSGNTIYF.

Remarks on this clonotype: This may come from a read error, since a much larger clone is one base off. V and J are TRBV7-2 and TRBJ2-1; 7 nucleotides align to TRBD2. The CDR3 totals 15 residues. Germline CDR1 reads SGHTA; CDR2 reads FQGNSA. The CDR3 DNA follows: TGTGTCAGCAGCTGGGCCAGCGGGGCGAACAATGAGCAGTTCTTC. It codes for CVSSWASGANNEQFF.

By share, this clonotype ranks as large (0.1 to 1%). The rearrangement joins TRBV29-1 to TRBJ2-3; D is unclear. CDR1 SQVTM and CDR2 ANQGSEA come from the germline V gene. The V gene lost 8 bases and the J gene lost 2 bases, with 2 bases spanning the gap. CDR3 length: 9 amino acids. The chain's CDR3 is CSPTDTQYF. The CDR3 DNA reads TGCAGCCCCACAGATACGCAGTATTTT.

In its sample, this clonotype ranks as medium-sized (0.01 to 0.1%). This chain uses TRBV19 with TRBJ2-7; TRBD1 might be the D (6 bases). Trimming pared 5 bases from V and 4 bases from J, leaving 18 bases between. The V gene's germline CDR1 is LNHDA and CDR2 SQIVND (reference sequence). This CDR3 has 15 residues. The DNA of the CDR3 is TGTGCCAGTAGTCCCTTACAGGGTTTAAGGTACGAGCAGTACTTC. This sequence encodes CASSPLQGLRYEQYF.

This clonotype counts as medium-sized. J is TRBJ1-5 and V is TRBV6-1, with TRBD1 identical over 9 bases. There are 14 residues in the CDR3. Germline V gene lookup returns CDR1 MNHNS and CDR2 SASEGT. V shed 6 bases and J 7 bases; nucleotides not matched to a gene: 7. The CDR3 nucleotides are TGTGCCAGCAGCTGGACAGGGGCGGACCAGCCCCAGCATTTT. Its protein product is CASSWTGADQPQHF.